A selection of T cell receptor beta chains follows, all from one sample in a study of blood T cell repertoires in COVID-19. Some clones are missing from TCRdb's copy, which holds only in-frame ones; the method was immunoSEQ multiplex PCR. Of about 250,000 clones in the sample, roughly 87% were seen once. Input material: PBMCs or T cells enriched from blood (not recorded which). These receptors were taken from a woman in her 30s with acute COVID-19. Both conserved end residues are part of each CDR3. A D gene is named only where the DNA matches it firmly. Clone size is not always given. Where it is, it says once, few, many or a class for expanded clones.

size: .; length: 17; J: TRBJ1-6; D: .; V: TRBV28; DNA: TGTGCCAGCAGATTTCAGGTCTCCCGTCGTAGGAATTCACCCCTCCACTTT; CDR3: CASRFQVSRRRNSPLHF
size: .; length: 14; J: TRBJ1-1; D: .; V: TRBV5-1; DNA: TGCGCCAGCAGCTTGGGGCAGGGCCGGGCTGAAGCTTTCTTT; CDR3: CASSLGQGRAEAFF
size: .; length: 17; J: TRBJ2-2; D: .; V: TRBV11-2; DNA: TGTGCCAGCAGCTTACGGGGCGGGGTCACGAACACCGGGGAGCTGTTTTTT; CDR3: CASSLRGGVTNTGELFF
size: .; length: 13; J: TRBJ1-4; D: .; V: TRBV6-1; DNA: TGTGCCAGCAGTGAGGGCTTCGATGAAAAACTGTTTTTT; CDR3: CASSEGFDEKLFF
size: .; length: 13; J: TRBJ1-1; D: .; V: TRBV7-3; DNA: TGTGCCAGCAGGTCAGGGATGAACACTGAAGCTTTCTTT; CDR3: CASRSGMNTEAFF
size: .; length: 13; J: TRBJ1-2; D: TRBD1; V: TRBV4-1; DNA: TGCGCCAGCAGCCAAGTAGGGGGCGGAGGCTACACCTTC; CDR3: CASSQVGGGGYTF
size: once; length: 14; J: TRBJ1-1; D: .; V: TRBV7-9; DNA: TGTGCCAGCAGCCTCGGGGTTGAGAACACTGAAGCTTTCTTT; CDR3: CASSLGVENTEAFF
size: .; length: 14; J: TRBJ1-2; D: TRBD1; V: TRBV24-1; DNA: TGTGCCACCAGTGACTATACAGGGGTGGGTGGCTACACCTTC; CDR3: CATSDYTGVGGYTF
size: .; length: 14; J: TRBJ1-1; D: .; V: TRBV6-5; DNA: TGTGCCAGCAGTTACGCCGGACAGAACACTGAAGCTTTCTTT; CDR3: CASSYAGQNTEAFF
size: .; length: 14; J: TRBJ1-3; D: TRBD1; V: TRBV27; DNA: TGTGCCAGTAGCCGTGGGACAGTAGGAAACACCATATATTTT; CDR3: CASSRGTVGNTIYF
size: .; length: 16; J: TRBJ1-1; D: .; V: TRBV30; DNA: TGTGCCTGGAGTGTAAGCCGTTCGTGGACATTTACTGAAGCTTTCTTT; CDR3: CAWSVSRSWTFTEAFF
size: .; length: 15; J: TRBJ2-7; D: TRBD2; V: TRBV2; DNA: TGTGCCAGCAGTTTCGGACTAGCGGGAGTCTACGAGCAGTACTTC; CDR3: CASSFGLAGVYEQYF
size: once; length: 14; J: TRBJ1-5; D: .; V: TRBV30; DNA: TGTGCCTGGAAGGGGACTAACCTTAATCAGCCCCAGCATTTT; CDR3: CAWKGTNLNQPQHF
size: .; length: 13; J: TRBJ2-3; D: .; V: TRBV18; DNA: TGTGCCAGCTCACGACAGGACACAGATACGCAGTATTTT; CDR3: CASSRQDTDTQYF
size: few; length: 13; J: TRBJ2-1; D: TRBD2; V: TRBV3-1/TRBV3-2; DNA: TGTGCCAGCAGCCAAGATCGGGGGGATGAGCAGTTCTTC; CDR3: CASSQDRGDEQFF
size: few; length: 16; J: TRBJ1-1; D: TRBD1; V: TRBV5-1; DNA: TGCGCCAGCAGCCTTGGACAGGGGGCGCAGATAGATGAAGCTTTCTTT; CDR3: CASSLGQGAQIDEAFF
size: .; length: 16; J: TRBJ1-4; D: .; V: TRBV10-3; DNA: TGTGCCATCAGTGAGTCTACTCAGGGCCCGAAGGGAAAACTGTTTTTT; CDR3: CAISESTQGPKGKLFF
size: .; length: 16; J: TRBJ2-7; D: TRBD1; V: TRBV5-6; DNA: TGTGCCAGCAGCTCCTTTGACAGGGGGAGCTCCTACGAGCAGTACTTC; CDR3: CASSSFDRGSSYEQYF
size: .; length: 16; J: TRBJ2-3; D: TRBD2; V: TRBV5-1; DNA: TGCGCCAGCAGCCCCGGACTAGTCATAGGGGCAGATACGCAGTATTTT; CDR3: CASSPGLVIGADTQYF
size: .; length: 13; J: TRBJ2-2; D: .; V: TRBV27; DNA: TGTGCCAGCAGTTTACGGAACACCGGGGAGCTGTTTTTT; CDR3: CASSLRNTGELFF
size: .; length: 17; J: TRBJ2-2; D: TRBD2; V: TRBV7-3; DNA: TGTGCCAGCAGCCCCTTGAGTCTAGCGGGAAACACCGGGGAGCTGTTTTTT; CDR3: CASSPLSLAGNTGELFF
size: once; length: 17; J: TRBJ2-1; D: TRBD2; V: TRBV9; DNA: TGTGCCAGCAGCGCCGGAGTAGCGGGGGCGTCCCGGGGAGAGCAGTTCTTC; CDR3: CASSAGVAGASRGEQFF
size: .; length: 16; J: TRBJ2-7; D: .; V: TRBV13; DNA: TGTGCCAGCAGCTTAGGAAGGCAGGCCTCCTCCTACGAGCAGTACTTC; CDR3: CASSLGRQASSYEQYF
size: many; length: 14; J: TRBJ1-6; D: .; V: TRBV6-5; DNA: TGTGCCAGCACCGCCGGGGGATATAATTCACCCCTCCACTTT; CDR3: CASTAGGYNSPLHF
size: .; length: 14; J: TRBJ1-5; D: .; V: TRBV5-6; DNA: TGTGCCAGCAGCTTGGGGTCCGGCGGGAGGTCCCAGCATTTT; CDR3: CASSLGSGGRSQHF
size: .; length: 15; J: TRBJ2-2; D: .; V: TRBV28; DNA: TGTGCCAGCAGTTTAGAATCCCAACGGGGGAAGGAGCTGTTTTTT; CDR3: CASSLESQRGKELFF
size: .; length: 15; J: TRBJ2-7; D: .; V: TRBV4-1; DNA: TGCGCCAGCAGCCAAGAGGCAGTCCCAGTCCTTGGGCAGTACTTC; CDR3: CASSQEAVPVLGQYF
size: .; length: 12; J: TRBJ2-7; D: TRBD2; V: TRBV7-9; DNA: TGTGCCAGCAGCACAGGGACTAGGCAGCAGTACTTC; CDR3: CASSTGTRQQYF
size: .; length: 13; J: TRBJ1-2; D: TRBD1; V: TRBV2; DNA: TGTGCCAGCAGTGGAGGGGACAGCTATGGCTACACCTTC; CDR3: CASSGGDSYGYTF
size: .; length: 15; J: TRBJ1-3; D: .; V: TRBV19; DNA: TGTGCCAGTAGTGACAGAGAAACATTTGGAAACACCATATATTTT; CDR3: CASSDRETFGNTIYF
size: .; length: 13; J: TRBJ1-2; D: .; V: TRBV30; DNA: TGTGCCTGGAGTGCCCAGGGCGGCTATGGCTACACCTTC; CDR3: CAWSAQGGYGYTF
size: .; length: 17; J: TRBJ1-4; D: TRBD1; V: TRBV9; DNA: TGTGCCAGCAGCCGAGGGGGGTTTGGGACAGGTAATGAAAAACTGTTTTTT; CDR3: CASSRGGFGTGNEKLFF
size: .; length: 14; J: TRBJ2-7; D: TRBD2; V: TRBV6-5; DNA: TGTGCCAGCAGTTTACAAATAAGCGGGGGCGAGCAGTACTTC; CDR3: CASSLQISGGEQYF
size: few; length: 16; J: TRBJ2-5; D: TRBD2; V: TRBV2; DNA: TGTGCCAGCAGTTATGGACTAGCGAAGACGAAAGAGACCCAGTACTTC; CDR3: CASSYGLAKTKETQYF
size: .; length: 17; J: TRBJ2-3; D: TRBD2; V: TRBV6-1; DNA: TGTGCCAGCAGTGAAAGGGCGGCGGGGGGGCTTGGAGATACGCAGTATTTT; CDR3: CASSERAAGGLGDTQYF
size: .; length: 15; J: TRBJ1-3; D: .; V: TRBV28; DNA: TGTGCCAGCAGTTTGCCAGGGACAACTGGAAACACCATATATTTT; CDR3: CASSLPGTTGNTIYF
size: .; length: 13; J: TRBJ1-1; D: .; V: TRBV11-2; DNA: TGTGCCAGCAGCTTAAGCAGGGAGGGTGAAGCTTTCTTT; CDR3: CASSLSREGEAFF
size: .; length: 16; J: TRBJ2-1; D: TRBD2; V: TRBV4-3; DNA: TGCGCCAGCAGCCAAGATCTGGGGACTAGTCGCAATGAGCAGTTCTTC; CDR3: CASSQDLGTSRNEQFF
size: .; length: 14; J: TRBJ2-3; D: .; V: TRBV29-1; DNA: TGCAGCGTTGAAGTGGCGGGAATCACAGATACGCAGTATTTT; CDR3: CSVEVAGITDTQYF
size: .; length: 13; J: TRBJ2-7; D: .; V: TRBV28; DNA: TGTGCCAGCAGTTTCTCCTACTCCTACGAGCAGTACTTC; CDR3: CASSFSYSYEQYF
size: .; length: 17; J: TRBJ1-4; D: TRBD1; V: TRBV4-1; DNA: TGCGCCAGCAGCCAAGCCAAGTCGACAGGGGGCTATGAAAAACTGTTTTTT; CDR3: CASSQAKSTGGYEKLFF
size: .; length: 17; J: TRBJ2-3; D: TRBD2; V: TRBV28; DNA: TGTGCCAGCAGCCCTACGGGACTAGCGCCTAGCACAGATACGCAGTATTTT; CDR3: CASSPTGLAPSTDTQYF
size: few; length: 14; J: TRBJ2-5; D: TRBD2; V: TRBV7-2; DNA: TGTGCCAGCAGCTTAGAACCTAGCGGGGAGACCCAGTACTTC; CDR3: CASSLEPSGETQYF
size: once; length: 13; J: TRBJ1-1; D: .; V: TRBV6-5; DNA: TGTGCCAGCACCGAACCCCCAGGGGAAGAAGCTTTCTTT; CDR3: CASTEPPGEEAFF
size: .; length: 14; J: TRBJ2-7; D: TRBD2; V: TRBV7-2; DNA: TGTGCCAGCAGCTTGGGACTAGCGGGCCACGAGCAGTACTTC; CDR3: CASSLGLAGHEQYF